A single sample gave rise to the 9 T cell receptor beta chains below, sequenced in a study of blood T cell repertoires in COVID-19. Sequencing was performed with immunoSEQ multiplex PCR; in TCRdb, only in-frame clones are kept and a portion is missing. The data hold approximately 94,000 clones, with around four fifths observed a single time. The sample taken for sequencing was peripheral blood. The source of these receptors is a man aged 50 or older with active or convalescent COVID-19.

V usage is TRBV19 and J usage is TRBJ1-2; TRBD1 might be the D (6 bases). The germline V and J ends were trimmed by 10 bases and 4 bases, with 25 bases remaining between them. Germline V gene data show CDR1 as LNHDA and CDR2 as SQIVND (reference sequence). The CDR3 sequence is 16 residues long. The CDR3 loop reads CATATWEGGGSYGYTF. CDR3 DNA sequence: TGTGCCACCGCGACGTGGGAGGGAGGGGGTAGCTATGGCTACACCTTC.

CDR3 nucleotides: TGTGCCAGCAGCTCCCTGGCGGCGGCGAACACCGGGGAGCTGTTTTTT. Translating it yields CASSSLAAANTGELFF. The rearrangement uses TRBV7-3 and TRBJ2-2; D remains unclear. V was pared by 4 bases and J by 0 bases, with 12 bases between. CDR1 is SGHTA and CDR2 is FQGTGA in the germline V gene. The CDR3 loop spans 16 amino acids.

In DNA form, the CDR3 reads TGTGCCAGCAGTAACCCCGGGACAACCTACGAGCAGTACTTC. Translating gives CASSNPGTTYEQYF. The V call is TRBV28, the J call TRBJ2-7; weak D call: TRBD1 (6 bases). The V and J ends lost 5 bases and 2 bases respectively, with 13 bases between them. There are 14 residues in the CDR3. Germline values: CDR1 MDHEN, CDR2 SYDVKM.

CDR3 sequence (DNA): TGTGCCAGCAGCCTCTCGGTCGGTATCCAATTTTACAATGAGCAGTTCTTC. It yields the protein CASSLSVGIQFYNEQFF. The rearrangement uses TRBV9 and TRBJ2-1; D is unclear. Germline CDR1 is SGDLS and CDR2 is YYNGEE. V was clipped by 4 bases and J by 4 bases, with 21 bases between them. This CDR3 has 17 amino acids. Combining the CDR3 with reference TRBV9 and TRBJ2-1 gives the whole variable domain DSGVTQTPKHLITATGQRVTLRCSPRSGDLSVYWYQQSLDQGLQFLIQYYNGEERAKGNILERFSAQQFPDLHSELNLSSLELGDSALYFCASSLSVGIQFYNEQFFGPGTRLTVL.

In nucleotides, the CDR3 is TGTGCCTGGAGACTAGCGGGAGCTGTGGAGACCCAGTACTTC. It yields the protein CAWRLAGAVETQYF. The chain recombines TRBV30 with TRBJ2-5; 11 nucleotides agree with TRBD2. The ends lost 3 bases at V and 5 bases at J; junction bases unmatched: 5. There are 14 residues in the CDR3. Germline loops: CDR1 GTSNPN, CDR2 SVGIG (reference sequence). The full variable domain, its missing parts supplied by reference TRBV30 and TRBJ2-5, is SQTIHQWPATLVQPVGSPLSLECTVEGTSNPNLYWYRQAAGRGLQLLFYSVGIGQISSEVPQNLSASRPQDRQFILSSKKLLLSDSGFYLCAWRLAGAVETQYFGPGTRLLVL.

The chain carries TRBV11-3 and TRBJ2-3; D gene ambiguous. The CDR3 is 12 amino acids. Germline CDR1 reads SGHNT; CDR2 reads YENEEA. V shed 2 bases and J shed 4 bases, with 4 bases lying between them. The CDR3, as DNA: TGTGCCAGCAGCTTACTCCCAGATACGCAGTATTTT. This codes for CASSLLPDTQYF.

The V call is TRBV11-3, the J call TRBJ2-7, with 11 bases identical to TRBD2. The V gene end was trimmed by 5 bases and the J gene end by 2 bases; junction bases not matched to a gene: 5. Germline V lookup: CDR1 SGHNT, CDR2 YENEEA. The CDR3 extends over 15 amino acids. The CDR3 DNA reads TGTGCCAGCAGCCCAGATAGCGGGAGGGCCTACGAGCAGTACTTC. Encoded protein: CASSPDSGRAYEQYF.

As DNA, the CDR3 is TGTGCCATCAGTGAGGCAGGGGTTCAGTTTTATGGCTACACCTTC. Its protein is CAISEAGVQFYGYTF. The chain is built from TRBV10-3 and TRBJ1-2; D might be TRBD1 (6 bases). Germline V CDR1 and CDR2: ENHRY, SYGVKD. CDR3 length: 15 residues. Trimming left V 2 bases short and J 5 bases short, with 15 bases between.

This chain links TRBV28 with TRBJ2-3; 10 bases are shared with TRBD2. Germline V gene lookup returns CDR1 MDHEN and CDR2 SYDVKM. The CDR3 is made up of 15 amino acids. J lost 2 bases, V lost 4 bases, and 3 bases had no gene match. CDR3 bases: TGTGCCAGCAGTTCGACTAGCGGGTACACAGATACGCAGTATTTT. Its translation is CASSSTSGYTDTQYF.